This is a list of T cell receptor beta chains from one sample in a study of vaccination effects on CD4 cells after COVID-19. TCRdb's table, derived via immunoSEQ multiplex PCR, lists solely in-frame clones and lacks some. The data show 30,000 to 40,000 clones, about 81% seen once. Their specific antigens are unknown. This material consisted of CD4+ T cells from PBMCs cultured without peptide, taken before COVID-19 vaccination. All receptors come from a human donor who received a COVID-19 vaccine. Both conserved end residues are part of each CDR3. The order of the fields is clone size, D gene, V gene, J gene, CDR3 DNA, CDR3 protein. A D gene is named only where the DNA matches it firmly. Expanded clones get a size class; other rows say once, few or many, or leave the size out.

>.|TRBD2|TRBV9|TRBJ2-3
TGTGCCAGCTCGGGGACTAGCGGCTTCACAGATACGCAGTATTTT
CASSGTSGFTDTQYF
>.|.|TRBV19|TRBJ1-5
TGTGCCAGTAGTAATTCTCAGCCCCAGCATTTT
CASSNSQPQHF
>few|.|TRBV5-1|TRBJ1-1
TGCGCCAGCAGCTTGGGGAGGGACACTGAAGCTTTCTTT
CASSLGRDTEAFF
>.|TRBD1|TRBV11-3|TRBJ2-3
TGTGCCAGCAGCGTAACAGGGGGCTGGGGAGATACGCAGTATTTT
CASSVTGGWGDTQYF
>.|.|TRBV28|TRBJ1-4
TGTGCCAGCAGCCAGAATGAAAAACTGTTTTTT
CASSQNEKLFF
>.|TRBD1|TRBV19|TRBJ1-3
TGTGCCAGTAGTCCTCGGGACAGGGGGTCCGGAAACACCATATATTTT
CASSPRDRGSGNTIYF
>.|.|TRBV5-8|TRBJ2-2
TGTGCCAGCTCACCGGGACGTCGCGGCACCGGGGAGCTGTTTTTT
CASSPGRRGTGELFF
>.|.|TRBV2|TRBJ1-1
TGTGCCAGCCAGCGGAATGAGGCAATGAACACTGAAGCTTTCTTT
CASQRNEAMNTEAFF
>.|.|TRBV30|TRBJ2-1
TGTGCCTGGAGTGCATTGGACAGATACAATGAGCAGTTCTTC
CAWSALDRYNEQFF
>.|TRBD2|TRBV3-1/TRBV3-2|TRBJ2-2
TGTGCCAGCAGCCATTCGGGGGGAATCCACGGGGAGCTGTTTTTT
CASSHSGGIHGELFF
>once|TRBD1|TRBV19|TRBJ1-5
TGTGCCAGTAGTACGGGACAGGGAAGCAATCAGCCCCAGCATTTT
CASSTGQGSNQPQHF
>.|.|TRBV5-1|TRBJ2-5
TGCGCCAGCAGCCGTGCCCTAGAGACCCAGTACTTC
CASSRALETQYF
>.|.|TRBV30|TRBJ2-2
TGTGCCTGGAGTGGTAGGGGTTTTGGGGAGCTGTTTTTT
CAWSGRGFGELFF
>once|.|TRBV12-5|TRBJ1-4
TGTGCTAGTGGTCCCCCGCTGGGAAAACTGTTTTTT
CASGPPLGKLFF
>.|TRBD1|TRBV7-9|TRBJ1-1
TGTGCCAGCAGCGTATATCAGGGGGCACTGAACACTGAAGCTTTCTTT
CASSVYQGALNTEAFF
>.|.|TRBV3-1/TRBV3-2|TRBJ2-4
TGTGCCAGCAGCCAAAACCAAGCCCAAGCCAAAAACATTCAGTACTTC
CASSQNQAQAKNIQYF
>few|.|TRBV15|TRBJ1-6
TGTGCCACCAGTAGTAGGCAGGGCTATTCACCCCTCCACTTT
CATSSRQGYSPLHF